The following is a TCR beta chain sequence with its context. The CDR3 length is 17 residues. With 1 base removed from V and 0 bases from J, the gap between germline ends came to 16 bases. Germline loops: CDR1 SGHNT, CDR2 YENEEA. Enrollment of patients from Seattle took place during active infection, with longitudinal follow-up. Source study methods: How many nucleated cells were present was estimated from reference gene primer amplification. TCRdb keeps only in-frame clones here, not all; method: immunoSEQ multiplex PCR. That table furnishes V, J and clone size, whereas the DNA furnished D and trimming. The sample includes some 400,000 clones, 70% to 90% of them seen just once. The data belong to a study of blood T cell repertoires in COVID-19. In the study overall: Acute-phase and convalescent COVID-19 samples originated in the United States, Italy and Spain.

Sequenced: peripheral blood. The chain joins TRBV11-3 to TRBJ2-7, with a possible D match to TRBD1 (5 bases). The receptor was derived from a woman aged 60-75 years with COVID-19, enrolled during active disease. The CDR3 region is CASSLVARQLYSYEQYF. The CDR3 DNA follows: TGTGCCAGCAGCTTAGTCGCCCGACAGCTGTACTCCTACGAGCAGTACTTC.